The 27 T cell receptor beta chains given below trace back to one sample, sequenced in a study of CD8 T cells in Susac syndrome (dated by TCRdb to the late 2010s). Libraries were prepared through the immunoSEQ multiplex PCR assay. RNA was extracted with the RNeasy kit and about 0.45 to 1 ug was reverse transcribed using random hexamers. The public reads were reanalyzed by TCRdb: fastp trimming at Q25, MiXCR alignment, in-frame beta chains only. Rows are combined by CDR3 protein, so each entry shows the most common genes and DNA. This sample comprises under 350,000 distinct CDR3 sequences, 90% to 95% of them detected only once. Of the sample, about 0.07% is held by the ten largest clones. Material for sequencing was CD4+ T cells from PBMCs. All receptors derive from a human donor with multiple sclerosis.

This rearrangement joins TRBV7-6 to TRBJ2-5; 7 bases agree with TRBD1. The CDR3 loop spans 15 amino acids. The ends lost 5 bases at V and 5 bases at J; junction bases unmatched: 11. Germline CDR1 reads SGHVS; CDR2 reads FNYEAQ. The CDR3 region is CASSQTQGRWETQYF. In DNA, the CDR3 is TGTGCCAGCAGCCAAACACAGGGGCGGTGGGAGACCCAGTACTTC.

The CDR3 sequence: CASRAGGPGEQYF. The DNA for the CDR3 is TGTGCCAGCAGGGCGGGAGGGCCGGGCGAGCAGTACTTC. The chain is built from TRBV28 and TRBJ2-7, with 9 positions matching TRBD2. In germline, CDR1 is MDHEN, CDR2 SYDVKM. The CDR3 has 13 residues. V was pared by 6 bases and J by 6 bases, with 6 bases of the junction left unmatched.

The chain combines TRBV30 with TRBJ2-7; tentatively, D is TRBD2 (5 bases). The CDR3 totals 13 residues. Germline V gives CDR1 GTSNPN, CDR2 SVGIG (reference sequence). V was trimmed by 1 base and J by 3 bases, leaving 10 bases between them. The chain's CDR3 is CAWSAGRDYEQYF. CDR3 DNA: TGTGCCTGGAGTGCGGGAAGGGACTACGAGCAGTACTTC. Looking up the rest from reference TRBV30 and TRBJ2-7 gives the full variable domain: SQTIHQWPATLVQPVGSPLSLECTVEGTSNPNLYWYRQAAGRGLQLLFYSVGIGQISSEVPQNLSASRPQDRQFILSSKKLLLSDSGFYLCAWSAGRDYEQYFGPGTRLTVT.

This chain links TRBV5-1 with TRBJ2-5; D perhaps matches TRBD1 (5 bases). The CDR3 consists of 15 residues. V was pared by 0 bases and J by 1 base, with 10 bases between. CDR1 is SGHRS and CDR2 is YFSETQ in the germline V gene. CDR3 loop: CASSLGVRAQETQYF. The CDR3 nucleotides are TGCGCCAGCAGCTTGGGGGTCAGGGCCCAAGAGACCCAGTACTTC.

This chain links TRBV5-1 with TRBJ1-1; maybe TRBD1 (5 bases). Germline V CDR1 and CDR2: SGHRS, YFSETQ. This CDR3 spans 16 amino acids. With 7 bases removed from V and 5 bases from J, the gap between germline ends came to 24 bases. As DNA, the CDR3 is TGCGCCAGCTCCTGGGGGGGAGCAGGCCTTTCGACTGAAGCTTTCTTT. This sequence encodes CASSWGGAGLSTEAFF.

V gene TRBV5-8 combines with J gene TRBJ1-2; tentatively, D is TRBD1 (6 bases). The germline V gene encodes CDR1 SGHTS and CDR2 YDEGEE. The CDR3 has 15 amino acids. V was pared by 2 bases and J by 4 bases, with 15 bases between. The DNA for the CDR3 is TGTGCCAGCAGCTTTTCACCCGGGACATTCTATGGCTACACCTTC. Its protein is CASSFSPGTFYGYTF.

A single count supports this clonotype. The genes are TRBV2 and TRBJ1-1; D not certain. The V end was cut by 3 bases, the J end by 1 base, with 6 bases between. CDR3 length equals 13 residues. CDR1 is SNHLY and CDR2 is FYNNEI in the germline V gene. As DNA, the CDR3 is TGTGCCAGCAGTGACTCTTGGAACACTGAAGCTTTCTTT. It translates to CASSDSWNTEAFF.

This clonotype was seen a single time. The V and J genes are TRBV7-2 and TRBJ1-5; D gene unclear. The CDR3 length is 18 residues. Trimming removed 5 bases from V and 0 bases from J, with 20 bases in between. Germline lookup yields CDR1 SGHTA and CDR2 FQGNSA. DNA for the CDR3: TGTGCCAGCAGCCTTGGGCCCCAAGGGAGAGGTAGCAATCAGCCCCAGCATTTT. Its protein is CASSLGPQGRGSNQPQHF.

The CDR3 is CASSRSGTFLGYTF. In nucleotides, the CDR3 is TGCGCCAGCAGCCGGTCAGGGACGTTCCTTGGCTACACCTTC. V and J are TRBV4-1 and TRBJ1-2; tentative D call: TRBD1 (5 bases). CDR3 length equals 14 residues. Germline CDR1 and CDR2: MGHRA and YSYEKL. V was shortened by 4 bases and J by 7 bases, with 16 bases between the two germline ends.

The V call is TRBV2, the J call TRBJ2-2; 9 nucleotides match TRBD2. The CDR3 runs 14 residues. V lost 7 bases, J lost 8 bases, and 8 bases stayed unmatched. The germline CDR1 and CDR2 sequences are SNHLY and FYNNEI. CDR3 DNA: TGTGCCAGCAAAAGCGGGGGGATCGAGGGGGAGCTGTTTTTT. As protein: CASKSGGIEGELFF.

The chain has TRBV12-5 and TRBJ2-7; 7 nucleotides agree with TRBD1. Germline loops: CDR1 LGHNT, CDR2 FRNRAP. The CDR3 is made up of 15 amino acids. The J segment lost 0 bases and the V segment lost 1 base, leaving 3 bases of the junction unmatched. CDR3 residues: CASGLGDRSSYEQYF. The DNA for the CDR3 is TGTGCTAGTGGTTTGGGGGACAGAAGCTCCTACGAGCAGTACTTC.

Only one count was recorded for this clonotype. The V and J genes are TRBV2 and TRBJ2-2; 15 positions match TRBD2. V gave up 7 bases and J gave up 3 bases; unmatched junction bases: 3. CDR1 is SNHLY, CDR2 FYNNEI, per germline. The CDR3 has 16 amino acids. The CDR3, as DNA: TGTGCCAGCATCGGGACTAGCGGGAGGTACACCGGGGAGCTGTTTTTT. Translated, it gives CASIGTSGRYTGELFF. The variable domain in full, with the rest retrieved from reference TRBV2 and TRBJ2-2, is EPEVTQTPSHQVTQMGQEVILRCVPISNHLYFYWYRQILGQKVEFLVSFYNNEISEKSEIFDDQFSVERPDGSNFTLKIRSTKLEDSAMYFCASIGTSGRYTGELFFGEGSRLTVL.

The chain combines TRBV5-6 with TRBJ2-1; 7 bases line up with TRBD2. CDR3 size: 15 residues. With 4 bases clipped from V and 5 bases from J, the junction kept 9 bases outside the gene matches. Germline values: CDR1 SGHDT, CDR2 YYEEEE. CDR3 bases: TGTGCCAGCAGCGCCTCGGGAGCGGGAAACAATGAGCAGTTCTTC. Amino acids: CASSASGAGNNEQFF.

This sequence joins TRBV6-1 and TRBJ1-3, with 9 bases that match TRBD1. Germline-derived CDR1 and CDR2 are MNHNS and SASEGT. The CDR3 spans 16 residues. Losses at the gene ends were 5 bases for V and 2 bases for J; bases not matched to a gene: 7. The CDR3 region has the DNA TGTGCCAGCAGTCGACGCCGGACAGGGGCTGGAAACACCATATATTTT. Translation: CASSRRRTGAGNTIYF.

The V gene is TRBV6-5, the J gene TRBJ1-5; 8 nucleotides match TRBD1. The germline V gene encodes CDR1 MNHEY and CDR2 SVGAGI. The V and J ends lost 9 bases and 4 bases, in that order; junction bases with no gene match: 5. The CDR3 sequence is 13 residues long. The CDR3 DNA reads as TGTGCCAGTCAGGGGGCGAAAAATCAGCCCCAGCATTTT. This encodes CASQGAKNQPQHF.

The gene calls are TRBV30 and TRBJ1-6; no reliable D call. CDR1 GTSNPN and CDR2 SVGIG come from the germline V gene (reference sequence). This CDR3 has 14 residues. The germline V and J ends were trimmed by 0 bases and 7 bases, with 10 bases remaining between them. The CDR3 DNA follows: TGTGCCTGGAGTGTATCATTCGGGAATTCACCCCTCCACTTT. Its protein is CAWSVSFGNSPLHF.

J is TRBJ1-2 and V is TRBV7-2; no clear D. This CDR3 is 16 amino acids long. Germline V gene data show CDR1 as SGHTA and CDR2 as FQGNSA. The germline V and J ends were trimmed by 4 bases and 3 bases, with 18 bases remaining between them. The CDR3 coding sequence is TGTGCCAGCAGCTACCGACCCGGTGGCGGGGACTATGGCTACACCTTC. It yields the protein CASSYRPGGGDYGYTF.

This chain joins TRBV18 and TRBJ1-1; TRBD1 is a possible D gene (6 bases). V was cut by 3 bases and J by 0 bases, with 14 bases left in between. The CDR3 spans 16 residues. Germline V gene lookup returns CDR1 KGHSH and CDR2 LQKENI. As DNA, the CDR3 is TGTGCCAGCTCACCGGCGGGGGGCTCTATGAACACTGAAGCTTTCTTT. Its protein is CASSPAGGSMNTEAFF.

A few counts support this clonotype. The chain combines TRBV19 with TRBJ1-6, with a tentative D call TRBD1 (6 bases). Germline V CDR1 and CDR2: LNHDA, SQIVND (reference sequence). This CDR3 comprises 13 residues. Trimming left V 10 bases short and J 4 bases short, with 11 bases between. In DNA, the CDR3 is TGTGCCACCTCGGACAGTTATAATTCACCCCTCCACTTT. Its translation: CATSDSYNSPLHF.

This clonotype was detected a few times. J is TRBJ2-3 and V is TRBV7-8; D is uncertain. Between the trimmed V and J ends, which lost 5 bases and 6 bases, there was a span of 9 bases. The CDR3 totals 12 residues. Germline loops: CDR1 SGHVS, CDR2 FQNEAQ. Written as DNA, the CDR3 is TGTGCCAGCAGCCCTCTTCGGGATACGCAGTATTTT. Protein sequence: CASSPLRDTQYF.

This chain joins TRBV10-3 and TRBJ1-1; maybe TRBD1 (5 bases). The CDR3 consists of 15 residues. Trimming stripped 0 bases from V and 5 bases from J, with 13 bases between. Germline V lookup: CDR1 ENHRY, CDR2 SYGVKD. The CDR3 spells CAISESGLGRTEAFF. The CDR3 DNA reads as TGTGCCATCAGTGAGTCGGGGCTAGGGAGAACTGAAGCTTTCTTT.

The chain couples TRBV7-2 to TRBJ2-5; 13 nucleotides align to TRBD2. Germline V gene lookup returns CDR1 SGHTA and CDR2 FQGNSA. V lost 6 bases and J lost 1; bases outside the gene matches: 8. The CDR3 extends over 17 amino acids. This CDR3 reads CASRRILAGGIQETQYF. DNA for the CDR3: TGTGCCAGCAGACGAATACTAGCGGGGGGGATCCAAGAGACCCAGTACTTC.

This rearrangement joins TRBV7-2 to TRBJ1-1; possible D gene TRBD1, 6 bases. The CDR3 has 16 residues. The V end lost 3 bases, the J end lost 4 bases, and 18 bases lay between the germline ends. Germline CDR1 SGHTA, CDR2 FQGNSA. DNA of the CDR3: TGTGCCAGCAGCTTCTCCTGGGGGCCTGGAGGCACTGAAGCTTTCTTT. Encoded protein: CASSFSWGPGGTEAFF.

The chain has TRBV20-1 and TRBJ2-3; TRBD2 matches at 8 bases. The V segment lost 3 bases and the J segment 1 base; nucleotides outside the gene matches: 9. CDR3 size: 16 residues. Looked up from germline, CDR1 is DFQATT and CDR2 is SNEGSKA (reference sequence). CDR3 bases: TGCAGTGCTAGCCCCCGGGGGGGCCAGGGCACAGATACGCAGTATTTT. Translation gives CSASPRGGQGTDTQYF.

The chain carries TRBV21-1 and TRBJ2-7; no DNA check was done on the table's D call, TRBD1. TRBV21-1 is recorded as a pseudogene. CDR3 length equals 15 residues. This CDR3 reads CASNSRTGGFCEQYF. The DNA for the CDR3 is TGTGCCAGCAACTCCCGGACAGGGGGTTTTTGCGAGCAGTACTTC.

The CDR3 coding sequence is TGTGCCAGCAGCTTAAGCCCCCGGGACAGTGGCTATGGCTACACCTTC. Translated, it gives CASSLSPRDSGYGYTF. The V gene is TRBV5-4, the J gene TRBJ1-2; 7 bases are shared with TRBD1. CDR1 SGHNT and CDR2 YYREEE come from the germline V gene (reference sequence). J was trimmed by 4 bases and V by 2 bases; bases with no gene match: 11. The CDR3 sequence is 16 residues long.

In its sample, this clonotype was seen once. This CDR3 is CSAGRSHRGGSGANVLTF. In nucleotides, the CDR3 is TGCAGTGCCGGGAGGAGCCACAGGGGAGGCTCTGGGGCCAACGTCCTGACTTTC. The rearrangement joins TRBV20-1 to TRBJ2-6; D may be TRBD1 or TRBD2 (7 bases each). This CDR3 contains 18 residues. The V and J ends lost 6 bases and 0 bases respectively, with 21 bases between them. The germline CDR1 and CDR2 sequences are DFQATT and SNEGSKA (reference sequence).